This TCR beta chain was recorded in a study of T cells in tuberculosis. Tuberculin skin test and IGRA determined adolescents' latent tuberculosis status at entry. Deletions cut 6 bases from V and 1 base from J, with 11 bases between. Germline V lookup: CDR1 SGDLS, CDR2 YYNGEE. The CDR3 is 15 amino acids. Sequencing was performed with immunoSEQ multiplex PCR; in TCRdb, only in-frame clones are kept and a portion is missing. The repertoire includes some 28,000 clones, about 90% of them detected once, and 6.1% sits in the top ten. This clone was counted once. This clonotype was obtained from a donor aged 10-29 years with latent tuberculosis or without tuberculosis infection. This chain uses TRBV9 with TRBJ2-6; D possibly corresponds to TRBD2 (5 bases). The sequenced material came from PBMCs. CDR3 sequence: CASTGLGSGANVLTF. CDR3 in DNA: TGTGCCAGCACCGGACTGGGGTCTGGGGCCAACGTCCTGACTTTC.